The 26 T cell receptor beta chains presented below share a single source sample, sequenced in a study of blood T cell repertoires in COVID-19. Assay used: immunoSEQ multiplex PCR; TCRdb lists only in-frame clones, some missing. Of a few hundred thousand clones detected, about 87% appear once; the ten largest clones hold approximately 2.9%. The material sequenced was peripheral blood. These receptors were taken from a man aged 55 to 70 with acute or convalescent COVID-19.

This clone has only one observation. The chain uses TRBV30 and TRBJ2-1; 7 positions match TRBD2. The CDR3 is 15 amino acids. J was trimmed by 9 bases and V by 2 bases; bases with no gene match: 13. Germline lookup yields CDR1 GTSNPN and CDR2 SVGIG (reference sequence). The CDR3, as DNA: TGTGCCTGGAGTCGAGGGGACTATGTTATCTCTGAGCAGTTCTTC. Its translation is CAWSRGDYVISEQFF. The whole variable domain, filled in from reference TRBV30 and TRBJ2-1, reads SQTIHQWPATLVQPVGSPLSLECTVEGTSNPNLYWYRQAAGRGLQLLFYSVGIGQISSEVPQNLSASRPQDRQFILSSKKLLLSDSGFYLCAWSRGDYVISEQFFGPGTRLTVL.

This rearrangement joins TRBV28 to TRBJ2-7, with 10 bases aligning to TRBD1. Germline CDR1 is MDHEN and CDR2 is SYDVKM. The CDR3 covers 14 residues. Germline trimming cut 10 bases from V and 3 bases from J; bases unmatched to any gene: 9. CDR3 sequence (DNA): TGTGCCAACAGCGCCGGGACAGGGGTCTACGAGCAGTACTTC. Translating it yields CANSAGTGVYEQYF. Together with reference TRBV28 and TRBJ2-7, the CDR3 gives the full variable domain: DVKVTQSSRYLVKRTGEKVFLECVQDMDHENMFWYRQDPGLGLRLIYFSYDVKMKEKGDIPEGYSVSREKKERFSLILESASTNQTSMYLCANSAGTGVYEQYFGPGTRLTVT.

This clone was counted once. Here the CDR3 DNA reads TGTGCCAGCAGCCAAGAACTAGCGGGTTCGAGCGAGCAGTACTTC. This codes for CASSQELAGSSEQYF. V and J are TRBV3-1 (or the pseudogene TRBV3-2) and TRBJ2-7; 9 nucleotides match TRBD2. V lost 0 bases, J lost 6 bases, and 6 bases stayed unmatched. The germline V gene encodes CDR1 LGHDT and CDR2 YNNKEL (reference sequence). This CDR3 has 15 amino acids.

The table lists this clone with a count of one. The chain carries TRBV11-3 and TRBJ2-2; tentative D call: TRBD2 (5 bases). This CDR3 is 15 amino acids long. CDR1 is SGHNT, CDR2 YENEEA, per germline. V was cut by 8 bases and J by 0 bases, with 13 bases left in between. Written as DNA, the CDR3 is TGTGCCAGCGAAGGGTCGGGAACGAACACCGGGGAGCTGTTTTTT. Amino acids: CASEGSGTNTGELFF.

The chain combines TRBV5-1 with TRBJ2-2; 8 nucleotides agree with TRBD2. From germline, CDR1 is SGHRS and CDR2 YFSETQ. J lost 1 base, V lost 4 bases, and 9 bases had no gene match. The CDR3 runs 17 residues. The CDR3 coding sequence is TGCGCCAGCAGCCCAGATGCCCTAGCGGGGAACACCGGGGAGCTGTTTTTT. Protein sequence: CASSPDALAGNTGELFF.

The rearrangement links TRBV6-4 to TRBJ1-4; 8 positions match TRBD1. The germline V gene encodes CDR1 MRHNA and CDR2 SNTAGT. This CDR3 has 18 amino acids. V lost 6 bases and J lost 8; bases outside the gene matches: 20. The CDR3 nucleotides are TGTGCCAGCAGATGCCCCGGGACAGGATCCCTCTATGAGGAAAAACTGTTTTTT. Protein product: CASRCPGTGSLYEEKLFF.

This chain links TRBV6-2 or TRBV6-3 with TRBJ2-1; 9 positions match TRBD1. The CDR3 totals 15 residues. Looked up from germline, CDR1 is MNHEY and CDR2 is SVGEGT. V lost 6 bases and J lost 7; bases outside the gene matches: 10. CDR3 region: CASSTRTGVGNEQFF. The CDR3 nucleotides read TGTGCCAGCAGCACCCGGACAGGGGTGGGGAATGAGCAGTTCTTC.

The chain uses TRBV3-1 (or the pseudogene TRBV3-2) and TRBJ1-3; 8 bases match TRBD1. Per germline, CDR1 LGHDT and CDR2 YNNKEL (reference sequence). This CDR3 comprises 15 residues. With 3 bases clipped from V and 5 bases from J, the junction kept 6 bases outside the gene matches. The CDR3 sequence: CASSQPRDRRNTIYF. In DNA, the CDR3 is TGTGCCAGCAGCCAGCCTCGGGACAGGCGAAACACCATATATTTT.

The V gene is TRBV3-1 (or the pseudogene TRBV3-2), the J gene TRBJ2-5; 9 nucleotides line up with TRBD1. The V segment lost 4 bases and the J segment 3 bases; nucleotides outside the gene matches: 12. The CDR3 length is 17 residues. Germline V gene lookup returns CDR1 LGHDT and CDR2 YNNKEL (reference sequence). The CDR3 DNA reads as TGTGCCAGCAGCCTTACCACCTGGGACAGGGAGAAAGAGACCCAGTACTTC. Encoded protein: CASSLTTWDREKETQYF.

The chain joins TRBV5-1 to TRBJ2-3, with TRBD1 identical over 8 bases. The CDR3 is made up of 16 amino acids. CDR1 is SGHRS and CDR2 is YFSETQ in the germline V gene. The V and J ends lost 0 bases and 4 bases, in that order; junction bases with no gene match: 7. The CDR3 here is CASSLAGQGQADTQYF. The CDR3 DNA sequence: TGCGCCAGCAGCTTGGCTGGACAGGGCCAGGCAGATACGCAGTATTTT.

This clone was seen more than once but under ten times. J is TRBJ2-7 and V is TRBV19; 9 bases are shared with TRBD1. CDR1 is LNHDA, CDR2 SQIVND, per germline (reference sequence). This CDR3 contains 23 residues. V was pared by 3 bases and J by 0 bases, with 27 bases of the junction left unmatched. The CDR3 here is CASSIESGTGLGPNTRSSYEQYF. The CDR3 DNA reads as TGTGCCAGTAGTATCGAATCCGGGACAGGGTTAGGGCCGAATACTAGGAGCTCCTACGAGCAGTACTTC.

This sequence joins TRBV4-3 and TRBJ1-4; no definite D call. Trimming removed 4 bases at V and 7 bases at J, with 19 bases between. CDR1 and CDR2 (germline): LGHNA, YSLEER. This CDR3 region has 16 residues. This CDR3 reads CASSPDGVGTGEKLFF. DNA for the CDR3: TGCGCCAGCAGCCCGGACGGGGTGGGAACGGGTGAAAAACTGTTTTTT.

The chain employs TRBV2 and TRBJ1-4; no reliable D call. Deletions cut 8 bases from V and 3 bases from J, with 22 bases between. Germline CDR1 is SNHLY and CDR2 is FYNNEI. The length of the CDR3 is 17 residues. The CDR3 protein is CASEYQVGERANEKLFF. In DNA form, the CDR3 reads TGTGCCAGCGAATACCAAGTCGGGGAGCGGGCTAATGAAAAACTGTTTTTT.

Only a few counts were recorded for this clone. The chain couples TRBV6-5 to TRBJ1-6; D is unclear. The CDR3 totals 15 residues. Germline V lookup: CDR1 MNHEY, CDR2 SVGAGI. Trimming shortened V by 7 bases and J by 1 base, and 11 bases separated the two germline ends. In nucleotides, the CDR3 is TGTGCCAGCACCCCCGCGGGATCCTATAATTCACCCCTCCACTTT. Its translation: CASTPAGSYNSPLHF.

This clone has just one count. The chain has TRBV4-1 and TRBJ1-6, with 10 bases matching TRBD1. The J segment lost 3 bases and the V segment lost 5 bases, leaving 16 bases of the junction unmatched. Per the germline V gene, CDR1 is MGHRA and CDR2 is YSYEKL. The CDR3 runs to 20 residues. CDR3 sequence: CASSEVVGTGVFDYNSPLHF. The CDR3 DNA reads TGCGCCAGCAGCGAAGTAGTCGGGACAGGGGTCTTTGACTATAATTCACCCCTCCACTTT.

The chain has TRBV6-6 and TRBJ2-7; 8 nucleotides align to TRBD1. The CDR3 is made up of 14 amino acids. Germline trimming cut 2 bases from V and 5 bases from J; bases unmatched to any gene: 5. Germline assignment: CDR1 MNHNY and CDR2 SVGAGI (reference sequence). In nucleotides, the CDR3 is TGTGCCAGCAGTTACCGGACAGGGTTGGACGAGCAGTACTTC. This codes for CASSYRTGLDEQYF.

V and J are TRBV5-5 and TRBJ2-5; D may be TRBD1 (5 bases). The CDR3 is 16 residues long. The ends were cut back, 0 bases at V and 5 bases at J, with 17 bases in the middle. The germline V gene has CDR1 SGHKS and CDR2 YYEKEE (reference sequence). CDR3 amino acids: CASSLAPQGPQETQYF. CDR3 bases: TGTGCCAGCAGCTTGGCCCCGCAGGGTCCGCAGGAGACCCAGTACTTC.

This rearrangement joins TRBV6-6 to TRBJ1-6, with D perhaps matching TRBD1 (6 bases). This CDR3 comprises 15 residues. Germline V gene data show CDR1 as MNHNY and CDR2 as SVGAGI (reference sequence). The V end was cut by 3 bases, the J end by 6 bases, with 12 bases between. The CDR3 sequence: CASSYGGQLNSPLHF. For the CDR3, the DNA is TGTGCCAGCAGTTATGGAGGACAGCTTAATTCACCCCTCCACTTT.

The rearrangement links TRBV6-5 to TRBJ1-2, with TRBD1 matching 8 bases. The CDR3 contains 15 residues. Per germline, CDR1 MNHEY and CDR2 SVGAGI. Trimming cost V 2 bases and J 7 bases; bases outside gene matches: 9. The DNA of the CDR3 is TGTGCCAGCAGTTACGAAGGACAGGGTATAGGTGGCTACACCTTC. Protein product: CASSYEGQGIGGYTF.

The chain joins TRBV9 to TRBJ2-1; 9 bases are shared with TRBD2. Trimming at V came to 0 bases and at J to 3 bases, leaving 10 bases not matched to a gene. Germline values: CDR1 SGDLS, CDR2 YYNGEE. The CDR3 covers 18 residues. CDR3 nucleotide sequence: TGTGCCAGCAGCGTAGGGCGGGGGGGACAATCAAACTACAATGAGCAGTTCTTC. As protein: CASSVGRGGQSNYNEQFF.

A few counts support this clone. The chain recombines TRBV29-1 with TRBJ2-7, with D perhaps matching TRBD1 (6 bases). Trimming stripped 1 base from V and 2 bases from J, with 15 bases between. The CDR3 has 15 residues. Germline V CDR1 and CDR2: SQVTM, ANQGSEA. This CDR3 is CSVEGTQGLAYEQYF. Written as DNA, the CDR3 is TGCAGCGTTGAAGGAACTCAGGGGTTGGCCTACGAGCAGTACTTC.

V and J are TRBV9 and TRBJ2-1; 11 bases line up with TRBD2. V was clipped by 3 bases and J by 0 bases; unmatched bases: 8. The germline V gene has CDR1 SGDLS and CDR2 YYNGEE. This CDR3 contains 18 residues. The CDR3 DNA reads as TGTGCCAGCAGCGACAGGACTAGCGGGTTAGTCTCCTACAATGAGCAGTTCTTC. Protein: CASSDRTSGLVSYNEQFF. Complete variable domain (other parts from reference TRBV9 and TRBJ2-1): DSGVTQTPKHLITATGQRVTLRCSPRSGDLSVYWYQQSLDQGLQFLIQYYNGEERAKGNILERFSAQQFPDLHSELNLSSLELGDSALYFCASSDRTSGLVSYNEQFFGPGTRLTVL.

The J gene is TRBJ1-2, the V gene TRBV27; 9 nucleotides agree with TRBD1. The CDR3 sequence is 15 residues long. V trimming: 0 bases; J trimming: 8 bases; junction bases outside the gene matches: 7. Germline V gene data show CDR1 as MNHEY and CDR2 as SMNVEV (reference sequence). The CDR3 nucleotides are TGTGCCAGCAGTTTATCGCGGGACAGGGTCGGAGGCTACACCTTC. This encodes CASSLSRDRVGGYTF.

V and J are TRBV27 and TRBJ1-6; 8 positions match TRBD1. The CDR3 covers 17 residues. Germline V gives CDR1 MNHEY, CDR2 SMNVEV (reference sequence). J gave up 7 bases and V 8 bases, and 16 bases lay outside the gene matches. DNA of the CDR3: TGTGCCAGCCGTCCCGGCACAGGGGGATCCTGGAATTCACCCCTCCACTTT. Encoded protein: CASRPGTGGSWNSPLHF.

The rearrangement links TRBV12-5 to TRBJ1-2, with 7 bases lining up with TRBD1. The CDR3 covers 15 residues. Germline V CDR1 and CDR2: LGHNT, FRNRAP. J lost 4 bases, V lost 3 bases, and 8 bases had no gene match. Here the CDR3 reads CASGLHSTGFYGYTF. CDR3 nucleotide sequence: TGTGCTAGTGGTTTACACTCGACAGGGTTCTATGGCTACACCTTC.

The rearrangement joins TRBV4-3 to TRBJ1-4; D unclear. The germline CDR1 and CDR2 sequences are LGHNA and YSLEER. V was shortened by 0 bases and J by 4 bases, with 15 bases between the two germline ends. This CDR3 is built from 17 residues. CDR3 DNA sequence: TGCGCCAGCAGCCAAGACCAGGCAGGCCTACATAATGAAAAACTGTTTTTT. Translating it yields CASSQDQAGLHNEKLFF.